Here is one T cell receptor (beta chain) with its context. After removal of 6 bases from V and 4 bases from J, the junction contained 7 bases not matched to a gene. The germline CDR1 and CDR2 sequences are ENHRY and SYGVKD. This CDR3 comprises 14 residues. The data originate from a study of long-term antiretroviral therapy in people with HIV. Survey-level resolution applied to immunoSEQ assay v3.0. Generated by immunoSEQ multiplex PCR, the TCRdb table keeps only in-frame clones and is missing some. The sample includes fewer than 30,000 clones, 80% to 90% seen only once; the top ten take about 9.4%. The sequence was collected from a man aged 40-49 years with HIV. The chain combines TRBV10-3 with TRBJ2-7; 9 bases line up with TRBD1. Sample: unsorted PBMCs, taken 3 years after starting antiretroviral therapy. CDR3 DNA: TGTGCCATCAGGGGGACAGGGCTGCTTTACGAGCAGTACTTC. It is translated as CAIRGTGLLYEQYF.